The 14 T cell receptor beta chains reported below all come from one sample, sequenced in a study of T cell responses to AZD1222 COVID-19 vaccine. Sequencing was performed with immunoSEQ multiplex PCR; in TCRdb, only in-frame clones are kept and a portion is missing. The repertoire holds around 99,000 clones, with roughly 87% as singletons. Sequencing was performed on peripheral blood, taken on day 0 of AZD1222 vaccination. The receptors were sampled from an adult in good health.

V is TRBV5-1 and J is TRBJ1-6; maybe TRBD1 (6 bases). Between the trimmed V and J ends, which lost 4 bases and 10 bases, there was a span of 18 bases. Germline values: CDR1 SGHRS, CDR2 YFSETQ. The CDR3 totals 15 residues. This CDR3 reads CASSGGGGAGSPLHF. In nucleotides, the CDR3 is TGCGCCAGCAGCGGGGGCGGTGGGGCCGGCTCACCCCTCCACTTT.

J is TRBJ2-7 and V is TRBV27; D gene uncertain. The V gene lost 2 bases and the J gene lost 1 base, with 12 bases spanning the gap. Looked up from germline, CDR1 is MNHEY and CDR2 is SMNVEV (reference sequence). The CDR3 has 15 residues. Here the CDR3 DNA reads TGTGCCAGCAGTTTAGGGGATGCCCGGTCCTACGAGCAGTACTTC. Translating it yields CASSLGDARSYEQYF.

The chain couples TRBV4-1 to TRBJ2-1; 7 nucleotides align to TRBD2. Germline V gene lookup returns CDR1 MGHRA and CDR2 YSYEKL. V dropped 4 bases and J dropped 7; count of bases not matched to a gene: 10. The CDR3 is 15 residues long. The CDR3 DNA follows: TGCGCCAGCAGCCGGACTAGGAATTTGGTAAATGAGCAGTTCTTC. It codes for CASSRTRNLVNEQFF.

This clone was observed once. The CDR3 DNA follows: TGTGCCAGCTCACCCGAACGGACCCACCAAGAGACCCAGTACTTC. Residues: CASSPERTHQETQYF. The chain carries TRBV18 and TRBJ2-5; the D is unclear. Trimming took off 3 bases at V and 0 bases at J, with 11 bases between the two ends. The germline gives CDR1 KGHSH, CDR2 LQKENI. This CDR3 has 15 amino acids.

J is TRBJ2-3 and V is TRBV6-6, with D possibly being TRBD1 or TRBD2 (6 bases each). The V gene lost 2 bases and the J gene lost 3 bases, with 12 bases spanning the gap. Germline CDR1 MNHNY, CDR2 SVGAGI (reference sequence). This CDR3 contains 15 residues. The CDR3 DNA reads TGTGCCAGCAGTTACACGGGGGCGGGGACAGATACGCAGTATTTT. It encodes CASSYTGAGTDTQYF.

This chain connects TRBV10-3 to TRBJ2-7; no firm D call. This CDR3 is built from 14 residues. V was shortened by 4 bases and J by 3 bases, with 13 bases between the two germline ends. From germline, CDR1 is ENHRY and CDR2 SYGVKD. The CDR3 nucleotides read TGTGCCATCAGTGGGTCGGGCAGAAACTACGAGCAGTACTTC. This codes for CAISGSGRNYEQYF.

The chain employs TRBV19 and TRBJ2-3; D not certain. CDR1 and CDR2 (germline): LNHDA, SQIVND (reference sequence). CDR3 size: 13 residues. The germline V and J ends were trimmed by 3 bases and 6 bases, with 10 bases remaining between them. The CDR3 protein is CASSISSSDTQYF. The CDR3 DNA reads as TGTGCCAGTAGTATCTCCTCGTCGGATACGCAGTATTTT.

V and J are TRBV4-3 and TRBJ2-6; a weak D match, TRBD2 (5 bases). The CDR3 loop spans 17 amino acids. Trimming removed 0 bases at V and 0 bases at J, with 9 bases between. In germline, CDR1 is LGHNA, CDR2 YSLEER. DNA for the CDR3: TGCGCCAGCAGCCAAGATAGGAGGAGCTCTGGGGCCAACGTCCTGACTTTC. Its protein product is CASSQDRRSSGANVLTF.

This chain links TRBV19 with TRBJ1-4; no clear D. V was cut by 5 bases and J by 8 bases, with 12 bases left in between. The CDR3 extends over 13 amino acids. CDR1 and CDR2 from the germline V gene are LNHDA and SQIVND (reference sequence). The CDR3 DNA follows: TGTGCCAGTAGTGTCAGAGAAAACGAAAAACTGTTTTTT. The encoded protein is CASSVRENEKLFF.

The chain couples TRBV9 to TRBJ1-3, with D tentatively TRBD1 (5 bases). The V gene's germline CDR1 is SGDLS and CDR2 YYNGEE. This CDR3 has 17 residues. V lost 0 bases, J lost 3 bases, and 16 bases lay in between. Here the CDR3 reads CASSVEGAAARGNTIYF. Here the CDR3 DNA reads TGTGCCAGCAGCGTAGAAGGGGCGGCCGCTCGTGGAAACACCATATATTTT.

The chain recombines TRBV30 with TRBJ1-3; 7 bases agree with TRBD1. The ends lost 4 bases at V and 2 bases at J; junction bases unmatched: 2. The CDR3 is 13 amino acids. CDR1 is GTSNPN and CDR2 is SVGIG in the germline V gene (reference sequence). The CDR3 reads CAWNDRAGNTIYF. The CDR3 nucleotides are TGTGCCTGGAATGACAGGGCTGGAAACACCATATATTTT.

This sequence joins TRBV4-1 and TRBJ1-6; D is unresolved. The CDR3 contains 15 residues. Germline assignment: CDR1 MGHRA and CDR2 YSYEKL. Trimming pared 0 bases from V and 7 bases from J, leaving 10 bases between. The CDR3 protein is CASSQDVLGNSPLHF. CDR3 DNA: TGCGCCAGCAGCCAAGATGTTCTCGGGAATTCACCCCTCCACTTT.

This clone was detected only a few times. The V and J genes are TRBV7-6 and TRBJ1-4; tentative D call: TRBD1 (5 bases). V lost 4 bases, J lost 4 bases, and 13 bases lay in between. The CDR3 has 15 residues. Germline assignment: CDR1 SGHVS and CDR2 FNYEAQ. The CDR3 coding sequence is TGTGCCAGCAGCTCGATAAGGGGCGTTAATGAAAAACTGTTTTTT. It encodes CASSSIRGVNEKLFF.

This clone was seen only a few times. The J gene is TRBJ2-1, the V gene TRBV7-7; 7 bases are a match to TRBD1. Germline V gene sequence: CDR1 SSHAT, CDR2 FNYEAQ (reference sequence). Trimming cost V 5 bases and J 8 bases; bases outside gene matches: 12. The CDR3 is made up of 15 amino acids. The CDR3 reads CASSQQGLSDDEQFF. The CDR3 DNA reads TGTGCCAGCAGCCAACAGGGGTTAAGCGACGATGAGCAGTTCTTC.